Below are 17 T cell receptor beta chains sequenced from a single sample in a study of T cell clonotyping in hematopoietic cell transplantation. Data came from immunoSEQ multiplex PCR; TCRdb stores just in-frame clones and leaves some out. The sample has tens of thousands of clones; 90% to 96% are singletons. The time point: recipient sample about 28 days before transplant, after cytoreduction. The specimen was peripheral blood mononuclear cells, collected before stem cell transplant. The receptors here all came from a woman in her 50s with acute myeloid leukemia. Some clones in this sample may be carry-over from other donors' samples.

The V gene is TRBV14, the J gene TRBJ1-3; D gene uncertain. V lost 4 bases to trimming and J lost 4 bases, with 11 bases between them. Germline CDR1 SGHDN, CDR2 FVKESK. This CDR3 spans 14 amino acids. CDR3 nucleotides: TGTGCCAGCAGCCCCTGGGATCAAGGAAACACCATATATTTT. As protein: CASSPWDQGNTIYF. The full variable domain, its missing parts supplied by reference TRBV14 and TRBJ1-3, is EAGVTQFPSHSVIEKGQTVTLRCDPISGHDNLYWYRRVMGKEIKFLLHFVKESKQDESGMPNNRFLAERTGGTYSTLKVQPAELEDSGVYFCASSPWDQGNTIYFGEGSWLTVV.

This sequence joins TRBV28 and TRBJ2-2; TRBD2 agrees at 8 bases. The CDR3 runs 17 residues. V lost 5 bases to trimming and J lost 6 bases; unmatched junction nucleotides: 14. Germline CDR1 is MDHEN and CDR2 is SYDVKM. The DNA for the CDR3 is TGTGCCAGCAGTCCGGGAGGGGGTTCCATAGGGGCCGGGGAGCTGTTTTTT. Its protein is CASSPGGGSIGAGELFF.

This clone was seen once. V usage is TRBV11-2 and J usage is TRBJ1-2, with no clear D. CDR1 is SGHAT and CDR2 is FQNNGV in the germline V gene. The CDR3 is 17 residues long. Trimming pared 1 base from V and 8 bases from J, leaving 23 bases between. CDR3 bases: TGTGCCAGCAGCTTAGTTGGGCGGCGACGGAAGGACTCCGGCTACACCTTC. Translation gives CASSLVGRRRKDSGYTF.

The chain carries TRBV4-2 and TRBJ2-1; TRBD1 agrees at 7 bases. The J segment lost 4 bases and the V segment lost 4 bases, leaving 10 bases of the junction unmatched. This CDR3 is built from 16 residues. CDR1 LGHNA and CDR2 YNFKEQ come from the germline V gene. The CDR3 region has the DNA TGTGCCAGCAGCCTTACGGGGACAGAGAAATACAATGAGCAGTTCTTC. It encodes CASSLTGTEKYNEQFF.

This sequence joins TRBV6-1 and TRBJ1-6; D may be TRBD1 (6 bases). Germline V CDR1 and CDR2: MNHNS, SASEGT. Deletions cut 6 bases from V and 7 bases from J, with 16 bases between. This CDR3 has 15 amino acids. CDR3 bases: TGTGCCAGCAGACTTGAGGGGGGCGCGAATTCACCCCTCCACTTT. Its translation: CASRLEGGANSPLHF.

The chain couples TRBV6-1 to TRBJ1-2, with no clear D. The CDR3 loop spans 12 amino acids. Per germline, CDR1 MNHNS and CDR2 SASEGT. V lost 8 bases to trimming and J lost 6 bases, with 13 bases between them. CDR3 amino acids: CASGFWVDGYTF. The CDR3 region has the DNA TGTGCCAGCGGGTTCTGGGTCGATGGCTACACCTTC.

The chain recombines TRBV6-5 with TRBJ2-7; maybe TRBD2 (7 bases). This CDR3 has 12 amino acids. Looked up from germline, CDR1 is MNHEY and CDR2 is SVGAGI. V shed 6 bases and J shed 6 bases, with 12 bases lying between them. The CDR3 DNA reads TGTGCCAGCAGCCGGGCGGGGGCCGAGCAGTACTTC. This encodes CASSRAGAEQYF.

CDR3 in DNA: TGTGCCAGCAGAGGACCGGGACAGAGCTACGAGCAGTACTTC. Protein: CASRGPGQSYEQYF. The chain is built from TRBV2 and TRBJ2-7; 7 bases match TRBD1. Per germline, CDR1 SNHLY and CDR2 FYNNEI. Germline trimming cut 6 bases from V and 3 bases from J; bases unmatched to any gene: 8. The CDR3 runs 14 residues.

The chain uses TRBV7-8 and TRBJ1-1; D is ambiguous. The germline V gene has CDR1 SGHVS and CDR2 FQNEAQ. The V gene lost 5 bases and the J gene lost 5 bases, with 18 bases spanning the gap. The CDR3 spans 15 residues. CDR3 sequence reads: CASSVDPYRRTEAFF. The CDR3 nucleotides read TGTGCCAGCAGCGTAGACCCCTACAGAAGGACTGAAGCTTTCTTT.

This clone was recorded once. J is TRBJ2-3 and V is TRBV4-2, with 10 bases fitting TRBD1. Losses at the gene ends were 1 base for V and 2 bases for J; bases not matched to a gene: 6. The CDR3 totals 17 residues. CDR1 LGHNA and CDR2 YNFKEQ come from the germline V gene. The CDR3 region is CASSQVDRGGPTDTQYF. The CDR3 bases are TGTGCCAGCAGCCAAGTGGACAGGGGGGGCCCCACAGATACGCAGTATTTT.

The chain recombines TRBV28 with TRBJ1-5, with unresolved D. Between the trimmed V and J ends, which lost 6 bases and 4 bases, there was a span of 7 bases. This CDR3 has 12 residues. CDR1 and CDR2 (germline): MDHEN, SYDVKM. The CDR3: CASSPANQPQHF. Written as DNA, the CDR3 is TGTGCCAGCAGCCCGGCGAATCAGCCCCAGCATTTT. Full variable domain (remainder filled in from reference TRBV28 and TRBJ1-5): DVKVTQSSRYLVKRTGEKVFLECVQDMDHENMFWYRQDPGLGLRLIYFSYDVKMKEKGDIPEGYSVSREKKERFSLILESASTNQTSMYLCASSPANQPQHFGDGTRLSIL.

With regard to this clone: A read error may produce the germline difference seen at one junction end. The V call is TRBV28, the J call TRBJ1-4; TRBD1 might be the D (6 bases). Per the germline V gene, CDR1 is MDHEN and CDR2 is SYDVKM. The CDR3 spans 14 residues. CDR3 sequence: CASRSGGGNGKLFF. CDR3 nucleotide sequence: TGTGCCAGCAGATCGGGGGGCGGCAATGGAAAACTGTTTTTT.

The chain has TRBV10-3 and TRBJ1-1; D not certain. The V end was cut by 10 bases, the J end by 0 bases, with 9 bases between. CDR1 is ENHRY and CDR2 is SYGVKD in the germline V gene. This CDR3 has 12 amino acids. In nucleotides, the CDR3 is TGTGCCACCGGGGATCTGAACACTGAAGCTTTCTTT. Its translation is CATGDLNTEAFF.

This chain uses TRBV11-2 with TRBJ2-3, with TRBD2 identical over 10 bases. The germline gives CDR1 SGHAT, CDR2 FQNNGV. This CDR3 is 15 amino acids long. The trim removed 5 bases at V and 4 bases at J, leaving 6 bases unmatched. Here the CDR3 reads CASSGTSGKADTQYF. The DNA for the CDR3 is TGTGCCAGCAGCGGCACTAGCGGGAAGGCAGATACGCAGTATTTT.

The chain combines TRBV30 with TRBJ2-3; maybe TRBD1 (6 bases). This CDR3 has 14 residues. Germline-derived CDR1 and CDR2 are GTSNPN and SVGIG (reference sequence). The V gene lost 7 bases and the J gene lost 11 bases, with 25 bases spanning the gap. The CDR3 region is CASQGLTQGVGQYF. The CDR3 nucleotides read TGTGCCTCCCAGGGGCTGACCCAAGGGGTGGGGCAGTATTTT.

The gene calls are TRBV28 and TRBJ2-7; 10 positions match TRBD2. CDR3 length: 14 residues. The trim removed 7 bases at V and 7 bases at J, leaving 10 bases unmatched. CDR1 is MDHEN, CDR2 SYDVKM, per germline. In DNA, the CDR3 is TGTGCCAGCAAACCTAGCGGGAGTTTATGGGAGCAGTACTTC. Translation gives CASKPSGSLWEQYF.

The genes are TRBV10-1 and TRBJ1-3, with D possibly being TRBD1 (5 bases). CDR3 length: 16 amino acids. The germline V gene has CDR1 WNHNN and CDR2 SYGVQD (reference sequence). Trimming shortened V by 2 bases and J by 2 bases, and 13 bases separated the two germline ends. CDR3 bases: TGCGCCAGCAGTGAGAGGGGTCCATCTACTGGAAACACCATATATTTT. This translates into CASSERGPSTGNTIYF.